The source of this T cell receptor (beta chain) is a study of T cell changes during pregnancy in multiple sclerosis. Some clones are missing from TCRdb's copy, which holds only in-frame ones; the method was immunoSEQ multiplex PCR. The profile shows around 63,000 clones, 85% to 95% of them singletons. Trimming took 4 bases from V and 4 from J; bases not matched to a gene: 9. Germline CDR1 reads LNHDA; CDR2 reads SQIVND (reference sequence). The CDR3 has 15 amino acids. The sequence came from a female donor in good health, enrolled as a control in a pregnancy study. This chain uses TRBV19 with TRBJ1-2, with 7 bases identical to TRBD1. Sequencing used CD8+ T cells from peripheral blood mononuclear cells, obtained in the third trimester of pregnancy. CDR3 DNA: TGTGCCAGTAGTACGTTCGAGACAGGGTTCTATGGCTACACCTTC. It is translated as CASSTFETGFYGYTF.